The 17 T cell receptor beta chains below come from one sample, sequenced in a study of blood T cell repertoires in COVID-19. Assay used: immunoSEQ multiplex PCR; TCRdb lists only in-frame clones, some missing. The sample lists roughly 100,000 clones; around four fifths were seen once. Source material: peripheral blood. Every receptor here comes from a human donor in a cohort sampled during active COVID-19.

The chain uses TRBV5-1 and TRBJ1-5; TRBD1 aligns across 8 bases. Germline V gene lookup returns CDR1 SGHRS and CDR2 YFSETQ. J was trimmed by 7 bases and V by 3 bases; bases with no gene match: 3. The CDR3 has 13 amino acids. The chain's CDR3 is CASSSTGEQPQHF. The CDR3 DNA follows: TGCGCCAGCAGCTCGACAGGGGAACAGCCCCAGCATTTT. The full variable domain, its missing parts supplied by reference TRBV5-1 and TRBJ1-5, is KAGVTQTPRYLIKTRGQQVTLSCSPISGHRSVSWYQQTPGQGLQFLFEYFSETQRNKGNFPGRFSGRQFSNSRSEMNVSTLELGDSALYLCASSSTGEQPQHFGDGTRLSIL.

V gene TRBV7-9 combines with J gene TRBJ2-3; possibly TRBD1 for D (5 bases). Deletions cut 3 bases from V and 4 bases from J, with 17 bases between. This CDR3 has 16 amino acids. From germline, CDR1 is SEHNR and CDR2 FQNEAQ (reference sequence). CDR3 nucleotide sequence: TGTGCCAGCAGCTTTATTGTGGGGCAGGTGGCAGATACGCAGTATTTT. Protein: CASSFIVGQVADTQYF.

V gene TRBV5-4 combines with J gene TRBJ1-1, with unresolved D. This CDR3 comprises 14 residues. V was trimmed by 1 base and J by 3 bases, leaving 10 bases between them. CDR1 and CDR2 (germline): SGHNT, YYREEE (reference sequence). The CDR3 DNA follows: TGTGCCAGCAGCTTGTACGGTACCTACACTGAAGCTTTCTTT. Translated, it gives CASSLYGTYTEAFF. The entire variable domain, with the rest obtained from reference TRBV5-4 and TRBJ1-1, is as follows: ETGVTQSPTHLIKTRGQQVTLRCSSQSGHNTVSWYQQALGQGPQFIFQYYREEENGRGNFPPRFSGLQFPNYSSELNVNALELDDSALYLCASSLYGTYTEAFFGQGTRLTVV.

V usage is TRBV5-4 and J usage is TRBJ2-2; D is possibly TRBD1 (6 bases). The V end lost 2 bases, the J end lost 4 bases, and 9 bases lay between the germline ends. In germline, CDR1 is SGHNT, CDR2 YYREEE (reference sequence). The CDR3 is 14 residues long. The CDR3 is CASSLQGFTGELFF. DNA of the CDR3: TGTGCCAGCAGCTTACAGGGCTTCACCGGGGAGCTGTTTTTT.

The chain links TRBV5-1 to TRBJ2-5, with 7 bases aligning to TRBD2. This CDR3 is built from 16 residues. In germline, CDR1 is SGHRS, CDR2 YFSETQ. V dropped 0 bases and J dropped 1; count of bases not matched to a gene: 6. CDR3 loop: CASSLDPSGAQETQYF. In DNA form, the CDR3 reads TGCGCCAGCAGCTTGGATCCTAGCGGAGCCCAAGAGACCCAGTACTTC. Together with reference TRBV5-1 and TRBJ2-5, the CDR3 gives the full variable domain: KAGVTQTPRYLIKTRGQQVTLSCSPISGHRSVSWYQQTPGQGLQFLFEYFSETQRNKGNFPGRFSGRQFSNSRSEMNVSTLELGDSALYLCASSLDPSGAQETQYFGPGTRLLVL.

CDR3 nucleotides: TGTGCCAGCAGTCAGGAGGGACTAGCAGGTGAGCAGTTCTTC. Amino acid sequence: CASSQEGLAGEQFF. The gene calls are TRBV6-6 and TRBJ2-1; 9 nucleotides line up with TRBD2. Trimming cost V 5 bases and J 9 bases; bases outside gene matches: 8. The CDR3 is 14 amino acids. Germline V lookup: CDR1 MNHNY, CDR2 SVGAGI (reference sequence).

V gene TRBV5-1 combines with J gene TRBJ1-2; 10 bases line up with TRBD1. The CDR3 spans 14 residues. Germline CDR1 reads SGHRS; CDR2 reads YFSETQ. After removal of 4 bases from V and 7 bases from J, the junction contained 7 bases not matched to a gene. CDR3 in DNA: TGCGCCAGCAGCGAGCGACAGGGGGCACGTGGCTACACCTTC. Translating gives CASSERQGARGYTF.

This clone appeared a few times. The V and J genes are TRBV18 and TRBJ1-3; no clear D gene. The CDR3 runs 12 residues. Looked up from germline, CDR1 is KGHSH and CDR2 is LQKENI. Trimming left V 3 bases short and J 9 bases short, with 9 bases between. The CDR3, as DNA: TGTGCCAGCTCACCGGATAGCCTCACCATATATTTT. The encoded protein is CASSPDSLTIYF.

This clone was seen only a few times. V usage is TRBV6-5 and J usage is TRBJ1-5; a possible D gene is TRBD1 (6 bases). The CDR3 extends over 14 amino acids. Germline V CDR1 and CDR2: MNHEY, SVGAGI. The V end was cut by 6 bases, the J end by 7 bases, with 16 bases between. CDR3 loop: CASRPNGDKQPQHF. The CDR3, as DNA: TGTGCCAGCAGACCGAATGGGGACAAGCAGCCCCAGCATTTT.

The DNA for the CDR3 is TGCGCCAGCAGCTTTGGGCGGGGTCAAGAGACCCAGTACTTC. Residues: CASSFGRGQETQYF. The gene calls are TRBV5-1 and TRBJ2-5; D perhaps matches TRBD2 (6 bases). Germline CDR1 is SGHRS and CDR2 is YFSETQ. Trimming pared 2 bases from V and 2 bases from J, leaving 10 bases between. The CDR3 extends over 14 amino acids. Drawing the rest from reference TRBV5-1 and TRBJ2-5, the complete variable domain is KAGVTQTPRYLIKTRGQQVTLSCSPISGHRSVSWYQQTPGQGLQFLFEYFSETQRNKGNFPGRFSGRQFSNSRSEMNVSTLELGDSALYLCASSFGRGQETQYFGPGTRLLVL.

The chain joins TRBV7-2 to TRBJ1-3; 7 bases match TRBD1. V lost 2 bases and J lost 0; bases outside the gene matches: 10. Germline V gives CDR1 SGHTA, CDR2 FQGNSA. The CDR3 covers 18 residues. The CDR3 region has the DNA TGTGCCAGCAGCTTACTGGCGGGACAGCCGGTCTCTGGAAACACCATATATTTT. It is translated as CASSLLAGQPVSGNTIYF.

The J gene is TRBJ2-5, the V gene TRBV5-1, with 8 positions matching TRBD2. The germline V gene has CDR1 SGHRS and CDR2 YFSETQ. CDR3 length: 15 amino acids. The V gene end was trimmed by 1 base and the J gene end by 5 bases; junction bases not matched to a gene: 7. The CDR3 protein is CASSLSSGGAETQYF. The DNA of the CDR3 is TGCGCCAGCAGCTTGAGCAGCGGGGGTGCCGAGACCCAGTACTTC.

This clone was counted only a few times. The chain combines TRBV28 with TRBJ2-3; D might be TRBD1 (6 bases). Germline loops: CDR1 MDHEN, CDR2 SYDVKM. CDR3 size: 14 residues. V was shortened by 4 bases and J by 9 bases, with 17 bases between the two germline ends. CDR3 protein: CASSSAWPRGTQYF. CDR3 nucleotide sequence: TGTGCCAGCAGTTCTGCATGGCCTAGGGGGACGCAGTATTTT.

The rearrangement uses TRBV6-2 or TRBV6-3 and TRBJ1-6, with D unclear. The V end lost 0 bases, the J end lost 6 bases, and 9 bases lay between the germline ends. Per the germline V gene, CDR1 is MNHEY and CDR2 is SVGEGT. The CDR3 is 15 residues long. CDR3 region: CASSYSGGGNSPLHF. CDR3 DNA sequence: TGTGCCAGCAGTTACTCAGGTGGCGGTAATTCACCCCTCCACTTT.

As DNA, the CDR3 is TGTGCCAGCAGTTTATCTTACCGGGGAGGGAATTCACCCCTCCACTTT. Translation gives CASSLSYRGGNSPLHF. The chain uses TRBV27 and TRBJ1-6, with D unclear. The CDR3 runs 16 residues. Germline CDR1 and CDR2: MNHEY and SMNVEV (reference sequence). V lost 0 bases and J 7 bases, leaving 13 bases between the germline ends.

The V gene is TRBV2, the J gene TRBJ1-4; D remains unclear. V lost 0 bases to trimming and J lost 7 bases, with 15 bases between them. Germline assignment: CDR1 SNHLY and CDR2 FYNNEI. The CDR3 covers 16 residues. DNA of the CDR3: TGTGCCAGCAGTGAAGCGGGAGCACGGAGGAGTGAAAAACTGTTTTTT. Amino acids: CASSEAGARRSEKLFF. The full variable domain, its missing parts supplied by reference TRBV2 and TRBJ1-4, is EPEVTQTPSHQVTQMGQEVILRCVPISNHLYFYWYRQILGQKVEFLVSFYNNEISEKSEIFDDQFSVERPDGSNFTLKIRSTKLEDSAMYFCASSEAGARRSEKLFFGSGTQLSVL.

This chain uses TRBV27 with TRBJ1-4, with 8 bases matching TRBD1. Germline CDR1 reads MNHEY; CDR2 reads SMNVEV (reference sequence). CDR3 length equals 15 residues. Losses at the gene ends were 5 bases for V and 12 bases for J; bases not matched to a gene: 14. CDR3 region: CASSPPVGTGGELFF. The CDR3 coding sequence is TGTGCCAGCAGTCCGCCGGTAGGGACAGGCGGGGAACTGTTTTTT.